This T cell receptor (beta chain) comes out of a study of T-cell memory formation after mild COVID-19. In the study overall: For the most part, TCR clusters were specific to one donor. Study-level findings and limits: From day 15 to 85, contracting clones were balanced between CD4 and CD8, whereas later expanders leaned toward CD4+. Chiefly within CM and EM were the contracting CD4+ clones; CD8+ ones were within EMRA.

TCRalpha and TCRbeta libraries used 5'RACE with constant-segment primers and UMIs. MiXCR, run by TCRdb on the 5' RACE reads, gives a single entry per CDR3 protein. In the table there are just over 350,000 distinct CDR3 sequences, around an eighth of which are singletons. V lost 3 bases and J lost 3, with 14 bases in between. The CDR3 length is 15 residues. CDR1 and CDR2 (germline): SEHNR, FQNEAQ (reference sequence). A word on this clonotype: Its antigen is currently unknown.

The TCR sequence derives from a man younger than 30 who had mild COVID-19 (a few samples of this study predate the infection). Cell type and time point are not known. The chain links TRBV7-9 to TRBJ1-2; D possibly corresponds to TRBD1 (5 bases). The sequencing input was PBMCs or a T cell subset sorted from them (not recorded which). Written as DNA, the CDR3 is TGTGCCAGCAGCTTCACGCACGGGGGTGACTATGGCTACACCTTC. It encodes CASSFTHGGDYGYTF.